The 25 T cell receptor beta chains reported below all come from one sample, sequenced in a study of T cell responses to AZD1222 COVID-19 vaccine. The method was immunoSEQ multiplex PCR; TCRdb's version includes in-frame clones alone and lacks a portion of them. Among 110,000 or so clones listed, around 87% were seen once. Sequenced here: peripheral blood, sampled 28 days after the second AZD1222 dose. These receptor sequences come from an adult who received the AZD1222 COVID-19 vaccine.

The chain combines TRBV5-1 with TRBJ1-1, with a weak D call TRBD1 (6 bases). V was cut by 4 bases and J by 0 bases, with 13 bases left in between. From germline, CDR1 is SGHRS and CDR2 YFSETQ. This CDR3 has 15 residues. This CDR3 reads CASSPQGSVNTEAFF. The CDR3 DNA reads as TGCGCCAGCAGCCCTCAGGGGTCGGTGAACACTGAAGCTTTCTTT.

This clone appeared a single time. The rearrangement joins TRBV6-5 to TRBJ2-7; D may match TRBD1 or TRBD2 (5 bases each). Trimming cost V 4 bases and J 4 bases, with 14 bases left between them. CDR1 and CDR2 (germline): MNHEY, SVGAGI. This CDR3 comprises 14 residues. The CDR3 DNA reads as TGTGCCAGCAGTTTGGGACCCCTCTCATACGAGCAGTACTTC. It translates to CASSLGPLSYEQYF.

The rearrangement links TRBV11-1 to TRBJ1-3, with a weak D call TRBD1 (5 bases). From germline, CDR1 is SGHAT and CDR2 FQDESV (reference sequence). The V end was cut by 3 bases, the J end by 0 bases, with 6 bases between. The CDR3 totals 14 residues. In DNA form, the CDR3 reads TGTGCCAGCAGCTTTGGGGGCTCTGGAAACACCATATATTTT. Its translation is CASSFGGSGNTIYF. Together with reference TRBV11-1 and TRBJ1-3, the CDR3 gives the full variable domain: EAEVAQSPRYKITEKSQAVAFWCDPISGHATLYWYRQILGQGPELLVQFQDESVVDDSQLPKDRFSAERLKGVDSTLKIQPAELGDSAMYLCASSFGGSGNTIYFGEGSWLTVV.

The chain is built from TRBV20-1 and TRBJ2-5; D not certain. CDR1 is DFQATT, CDR2 SNEGSKA, per germline (reference sequence). The CDR3 is made up of 17 amino acids. The V end was cut by 3 bases, the J end by 1 base, with 21 bases between. This chain's CDR3 is CSASPFPPRAFQETQYF. The CDR3 nucleotides read TGCAGTGCTAGTCCCTTTCCCCCGAGAGCATTCCAAGAGACCCAGTACTTC.

This sequence joins TRBV10-3 and TRBJ1-1; 8 bases are shared with TRBD1. CDR3 length equals 15 residues. Germline loops: CDR1 ENHRY, CDR2 SYGVKD. V was pared by 6 bases and J by 1 base, with 7 bases of the junction left unmatched. CDR3 amino acids: CAISYQGQENTEAFF. CDR3 in DNA: TGTGCCATCAGCTATCAGGGACAGGAGAACACTGAAGCTTTCTTT.

In DNA, the CDR3 is TGTGCCAGCAGGGGGGACAGGGGAAGACCCGGGGAGCTGTTTTTT. Its translation is CASRGDRGRPGELFF. The chain has TRBV27 and TRBJ2-2; 10 bases match TRBD1. The CDR3 extends over 15 amino acids. The V gene end was trimmed by 6 bases and the J gene end by 6 bases; junction bases not matched to a gene: 7. Germline CDR1 and CDR2: MNHEY and SMNVEV (reference sequence).

The V gene is TRBV28, the J gene TRBJ2-7; D remains unclear. The CDR3 is 13 amino acids. V lost 1 base, J lost 4 bases, and 8 bases lay in between. CDR1 MDHEN and CDR2 SYDVKM come from the germline V gene. CDR3 loop: CASSLSRLYEQYF. Written as DNA, the CDR3 is TGTGCCAGCAGTTTATCCAGGTTATACGAGCAGTACTTC.

The chain recombines TRBV2 with TRBJ2-5, with 11 bases aligning to TRBD2. The CDR3 has 19 residues. The V gene end was trimmed by 7 bases and the J gene end by 2 bases; junction bases not matched to a gene: 18. Germline values: CDR1 SNHLY, CDR2 FYNNEI. The chain's CDR3 is CASTPPWLAGGRLQETQYF. CDR3 nucleotide sequence: TGTGCCAGCACCCCCCCTTGGCTAGCGGGAGGACGATTACAAGAGACCCAGTACTTC. Combining the CDR3 with reference TRBV2 and TRBJ2-5 gives the whole variable domain EPEVTQTPSHQVTQMGQEVILRCVPISNHLYFYWYRQILGQKVEFLVSFYNNEISEKSEIFDDQFSVERPDGSNFTLKIRSTKLEDSAMYFCASTPPWLAGGRLQETQYFGPGTRLLVL.

The rearrangement uses TRBV9 and TRBJ2-1; D not resolved. V shed 4 bases and J shed 0 bases, with 11 bases lying between them. Germline V gene sequence: CDR1 SGDLS, CDR2 YYNGEE. The CDR3 is made up of 15 amino acids. In DNA form, the CDR3 reads TGTGCCAGCAGCTTAACTACGAGCTCCTACAATGAGCAGTTCTTC. This codes for CASSLTTSSYNEQFF.

CDR3 nucleotides: TGTGCCAGCAGTCCTACAGTAGGTACTGAAGCTTTCTTT. Residues: CASSPTVGTEAFF. This chain joins TRBV6-5 and TRBJ1-1; D gene ambiguous. Germline V gene sequence: CDR1 MNHEY, CDR2 SVGAGI. Trimming pared 5 bases from V and 5 bases from J, leaving 12 bases between. This CDR3 comprises 13 residues.

This chain joins TRBV5-1 and TRBJ2-1; D may be TRBD2 (6 bases). Germline assignment: CDR1 SGHRS and CDR2 YFSETQ. V was shortened by 3 bases and J by 4 bases, with 11 bases between the two germline ends. The CDR3 is 14 residues long. The CDR3 DNA follows: TGCGCCAGCAGCTCGAGCGGGCCTTACAATGAGCAGTTCTTC. This encodes CASSSSGPYNEQFF.

The chain joins TRBV4-3 to TRBJ1-2; 9 bases match TRBD1. Losses at the gene ends were 1 base for V and 7 bases for J; bases not matched to a gene: 7. From germline, CDR1 is LGHNA and CDR2 YSLEER. The CDR3 extends over 15 amino acids. The CDR3 DNA sequence: TGCGCCAGCAGCCAAGCCCCGGGACAGGGTCGTGGCTACACCTTC. Amino acids: CASSQAPGQGRGYTF.

This clone was counted a single time. The chain uses TRBV11-3 and TRBJ2-2; 9 nucleotides match TRBD2. This CDR3 contains 18 residues. Germline CDR1 reads SGHNT; CDR2 reads YENEEA. With 3 bases clipped from V and 1 base from J, the junction kept 9 bases outside the gene matches. The CDR3 sequence is CASSLTGASGVNTGELFF. Here the CDR3 DNA reads TGTGCCAGCAGCTTGACAGGAGCTAGCGGGGTGAACACCGGGGAGCTGTTTTTT.

This clone is medium-sized. The chain is built from TRBV5-1 and TRBJ2-7; 9 nucleotides line up with TRBD2. Per the germline V gene, CDR1 is SGHRS and CDR2 is YFSETQ. The CDR3 loop spans 15 amino acids. The junction had 13 bases not matched to a gene; V was cut back by 3 bases and J by 9 bases. Written as DNA, the CDR3 is TGCGCCAGCAGCTCCTCTAGCGGGATCGCCCAGGGGCAGTACTTC. It codes for CASSSSSGIAQGQYF.

This clone was observed a single time. V gene TRBV7-2 combines with J gene TRBJ2-7; 11 positions match TRBD2. The V and J ends lost 6 bases and 3 bases, in that order; junction bases with no gene match: 7. This CDR3 has 15 residues. Per germline, CDR1 SGHTA and CDR2 FQGNSA. The CDR3 bases are TGTGCCAGCAGTTTTCTTGGGACTAGCGGCTACGAGCAGTACTTC. Translating gives CASSFLGTSGYEQYF.

J is TRBJ2-1 and V is TRBV29-1, with TRBD2 identical over 12 bases. Trimming at V came to 6 bases and at J to 7 bases, leaving 1 base not matched to a gene. CDR3 length: 12 amino acids. Germline values: CDR1 SQVTM, CDR2 ANQGSEA. The CDR3 bases are TGCAGCGTCCTAGCGGGGGGGAATGAGCAGTTCTTC. Amino acid sequence: CSVLAGGNEQFF.

The genes are TRBV28 and TRBJ1-6, with D possibly TRBD1 on 5 matching bases. Germline values: CDR1 MDHEN, CDR2 SYDVKM. This CDR3 has 13 residues. Deletions cut 5 bases from V and 7 bases from J, with 9 bases between. CDR3 loop: CASSPPGNSPLHF. The CDR3 nucleotides are TGTGCCAGCAGTCCTCCAGGGAATTCACCCCTCCACTTT.

This chain uses TRBV30 with TRBJ2-7, with TRBD1 as a possible D gene (6 bases). This CDR3 comprises 13 residues. V shed 3 bases and J shed 0 bases, with 9 bases lying between them. Germline V gives CDR1 GTSNPN, CDR2 SVGIG (reference sequence). The CDR3 region has the DNA TGTGCCTGGAGGACCAGGGGCTCCTACGAGCAGTACTTC. Translated, it gives CAWRTRGSYEQYF.

Worth noting for this clone: The junction does not match germline at one end; this may be a read error. The chain combines TRBV10-2 with TRBJ2-3; 9 nucleotides align to TRBD2. CDR1 and CDR2 from the germline V gene are WSHSY and SAAADI. The CDR3 consists of 14 residues. CDR3 region: CASTSGTSRDTQYF. For the CDR3, the DNA is TGCGCCAGCACCTCCGGGACTAGCAGAGATACGCAGTATTTT.

The DNA for the CDR3 is TGTGCCAGCAGCAGAACCGGGACAGGCCGCAATCAGCCCCAGCATTTT. As protein: CASSRTGTGRNQPQHF. The gene calls are TRBV2 and TRBJ1-5, with TRBD1 matching over 8 bases. The length of the CDR3 is 16 residues. V dropped 6 bases and J dropped 2; count of bases not matched to a gene: 9. The germline V gene has CDR1 SNHLY and CDR2 FYNNEI.

The rearrangement joins TRBV19 to TRBJ1-6; 9 bases line up with TRBD1. J gave up 8 bases and V 7 bases, and 6 bases lay outside the gene matches. CDR3 length: 14 residues. Germline CDR1 LNHDA, CDR2 SQIVND (reference sequence). CDR3 protein: CASTSGQGHSPLHF. CDR3 sequence (DNA): TGTGCCAGTACCTCGGGACAGGGTCATTCACCCCTCCACTTT.

The DNA for the CDR3 is TGCGCCAGCAGCCAAGAATCGACAGGGGGTCGGGAGCAGTTCTTC. Its protein is CASSQESTGGREQFF. J is TRBJ2-1 and V is TRBV4-3, with 9 bases lining up with TRBD1. Looked up from germline, CDR1 is LGHNA and CDR2 is YSLEER. CDR3 length: 15 residues. The ends lost 0 bases at V and 10 bases at J; junction bases unmatched: 7.

This chain links TRBV14 with TRBJ1-4; 8 bases are shared with TRBD1. The CDR3 covers 14 residues. J was trimmed by 8 bases and V by 4 bases; bases with no gene match: 6. The germline gives CDR1 SGHDN, CDR2 FVKESK. The CDR3 DNA reads as TGTGCCAGCAGCCCGCGGACAGGGTGGGAAAAACTGTTTTTT. Amino acid sequence: CASSPRTGWEKLFF. The full variable domain, in which reference TRBV14 and TRBJ1-4 provide the parts outside the CDR3, is EAGVTQFPSHSVIEKGQTVTLRCDPISGHDNLYWYRRVMGKEIKFLLHFVKESKQDESGMPNNRFLAERTGGTYSTLKVQPAELEDSGVYFCASSPRTGWEKLFFGSGTQLSVL.

The V call is TRBV10-3, the J call TRBJ2-5, with D possibly TRBD2 on 5 matching bases. V was trimmed by 8 bases and J by 2 bases, leaving 15 bases between them. This CDR3 has 14 amino acids. The germline V gene encodes CDR1 ENHRY and CDR2 SYGVKD. DNA for the CDR3: TGTGCCATCCGGCCGCGGGCGGATCAAGAGACCCAGTACTTC. Translated: CAIRPRADQETQYF.

This chain uses TRBV19 with TRBJ2-1, with 14 bases identical to TRBD2. The germline gives CDR1 LNHDA, CDR2 SQIVND (reference sequence). The V gene end was trimmed by 6 bases and the J gene end by 2 bases; junction bases not matched to a gene: 12. The CDR3 length is 19 residues. The CDR3: CASRRVGTSGSTAYNEQFF. In DNA form, the CDR3 reads TGTGCCAGTAGACGGGTCGGGACTAGCGGGAGTACCGCCTACAATGAGCAGTTCTTC.